The present T cell receptor beta chain was sequenced within a study of identical twins. TCRdb called the 5' RACE reads again in MiXCR, with one record for every CDR3 protein. The sample holds 500,000 or so distinct CDR3 sequences, 20% to 25% seen once. V shed 4 bases and J shed 1 base, with 7 bases lying between them. The CDR3 loop spans 12 amino acids. The germline gives CDR1 SQVTM, CDR2 ANQGSEA. In this sample, this clonotype turned up many times. These data were likewise used in another study, on T cells expressing NK-cell markers. That paper states: The contribution of dominant NKG2C+ clonotypes to CD8+ T cells in about 6 donors was about 1.0-7.0%.

The J gene is TRBJ1-1, the V gene TRBV29-1; D remains ambiguous. The sample was CD4+ T cells sorted from blood. The sequence was obtained from a woman younger than 30 in good health. CDR3 sequence: CSVGKGNTEAFF. In nucleotides, the CDR3 is TGCAGCGTTGGAAAGGGGAACACTGAAGCTTTCTTT.